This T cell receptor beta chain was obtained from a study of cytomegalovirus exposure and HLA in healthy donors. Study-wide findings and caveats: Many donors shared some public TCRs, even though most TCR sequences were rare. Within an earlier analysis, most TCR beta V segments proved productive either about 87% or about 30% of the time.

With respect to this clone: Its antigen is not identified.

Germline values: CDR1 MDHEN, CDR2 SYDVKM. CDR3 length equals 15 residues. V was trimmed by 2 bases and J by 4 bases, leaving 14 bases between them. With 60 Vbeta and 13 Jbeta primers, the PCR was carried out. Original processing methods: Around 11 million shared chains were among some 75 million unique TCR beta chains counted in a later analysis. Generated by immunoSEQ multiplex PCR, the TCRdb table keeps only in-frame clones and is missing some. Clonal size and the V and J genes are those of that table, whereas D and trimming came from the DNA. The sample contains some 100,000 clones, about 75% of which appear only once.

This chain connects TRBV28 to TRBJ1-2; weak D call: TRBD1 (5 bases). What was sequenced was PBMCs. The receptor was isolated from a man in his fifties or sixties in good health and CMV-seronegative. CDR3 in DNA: TGTGCCAGCAGTTTACCCGGGGGGGGGAGCTATGGCTACACCTTC. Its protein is CASSLPGGGSYGYTF.